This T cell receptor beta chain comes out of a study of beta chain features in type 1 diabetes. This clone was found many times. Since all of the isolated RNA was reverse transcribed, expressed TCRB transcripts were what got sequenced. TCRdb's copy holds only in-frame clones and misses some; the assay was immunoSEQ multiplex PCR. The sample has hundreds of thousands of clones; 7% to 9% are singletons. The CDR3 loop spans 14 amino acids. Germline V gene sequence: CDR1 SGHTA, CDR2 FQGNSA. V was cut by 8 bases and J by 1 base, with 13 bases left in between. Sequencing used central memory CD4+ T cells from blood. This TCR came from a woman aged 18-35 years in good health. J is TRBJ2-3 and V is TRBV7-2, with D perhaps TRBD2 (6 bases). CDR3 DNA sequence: TGTGCCAGCCGGGACGGGAGAGGCACAGATACGCAGTATTTT. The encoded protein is CASRDGRGTDTQYF.